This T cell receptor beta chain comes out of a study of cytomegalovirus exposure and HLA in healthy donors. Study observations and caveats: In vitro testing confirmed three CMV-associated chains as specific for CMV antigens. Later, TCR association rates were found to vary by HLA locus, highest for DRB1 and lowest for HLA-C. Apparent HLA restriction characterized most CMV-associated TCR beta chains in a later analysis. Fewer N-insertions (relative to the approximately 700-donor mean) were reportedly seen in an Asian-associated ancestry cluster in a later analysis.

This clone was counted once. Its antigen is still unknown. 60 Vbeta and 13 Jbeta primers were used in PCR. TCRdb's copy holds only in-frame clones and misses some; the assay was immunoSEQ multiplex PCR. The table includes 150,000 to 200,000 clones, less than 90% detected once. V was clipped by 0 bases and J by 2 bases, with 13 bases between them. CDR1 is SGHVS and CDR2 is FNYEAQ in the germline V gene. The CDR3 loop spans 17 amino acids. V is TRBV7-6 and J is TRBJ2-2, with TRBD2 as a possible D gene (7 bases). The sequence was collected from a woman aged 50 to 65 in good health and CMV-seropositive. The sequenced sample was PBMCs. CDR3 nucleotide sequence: TGTGCCAGCAGCTTAGCCTTGCGGGGGCCAAACACCGGGGAGCTGTTTTTT. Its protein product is CASSLALRGPNTGELFF.